This TCR beta chain was captured by sequencing in a study of OX40 agonist ivuxolimab in advanced cancers. Across the whole study: Participants, roughly 81% male, averaged 60 years of age, ranging from roughly 20 to 85. Study-wide findings and caveats: It was also the case that some nonresponders had low normalized T-cell clonal expansion.

CDR1 and CDR2 (germline): SGHRS, YFSETQ. This CDR3 spans 15 amino acids. V gave up 4 bases and J gave up 5 bases; unmatched junction bases: 9. Concerning this clone: Its antigen is undetermined.

The data were produced by immunoSEQ multiplex PCR, yet TCRdb's version contains in-frame clones alone and is incomplete. The sample records about 82,000 clones, more than 70% being singletons. The TCR sequence derives from an adult with an advanced solid tumor such as melanoma, head and neck, liver or kidney cancer. The chain links TRBV5-1 to TRBJ2-5; 9 bases fit TRBD2. The sample in question was CD4+ or CD8+ T cells sorted from blood, obtained in a trial of the OX40 agonist ivuxolimab. CDR3 protein: CASSRSGGGGETQYF. The CDR3 DNA follows: TGCGCCAGCAGCCGTAGCGGGGGAGGTGGGGAGACCCAGTACTTC.